A selection of T cell receptor beta chains follows, all from one sample in a study of T cell repertoires in cytomegalovirus infection. TCRdb re-analysed the reads in MiXCR, keeping a single row per CDR3 protein. The sample consists of about 530,000 distinct CDR3 sequences, 26% of them appearing once. Sequencing was carried out using PBMCs. The source is a human donor in good health (CMV status not recorded). Some clones in this sample may be carry-over from other donors' samples. CDR3s include the opening cysteine and the closing phenylalanine or tryptophan. Fields, in order: CDR3 length, V gene, J gene, CDR3 protein.

>14|TRBV6-6|TRBJ2-2
CASSYRGRNGELFF
>18|TRBV7-9|TRBJ2-6
CASSLLPLLSSGANVLTF
>13|TRBV7-6|TRBJ2-7
CASSAGGGLEQYF
>15|TRBV7-3|TRBJ2-2
CASSLNPSGSGILFF
>13|TRBV29-1|TRBJ2-7
CSVRNVGVYEQYF
>15|TRBV7-8|TRBJ2-5
CASSYRQGLLGTQYF
>14|TRBV12-3/TRBV12-4|TRBJ1-3
CASSGTVSGNTIYF
>18|TRBV7-8|TRBJ2-2
CASSLLGTSGRGNGELFF
>15|TRBV20-1|TRBJ1-4
CSARIPGGADEKLFF
>14|TRBV7-2|TRBJ1-2
CASSLERVRDGYTF
>12|TRBV10-3|TRBJ2-5
CAISHPHETQYF
>14|TRBV6-2/TRBV6-3|TRBJ1-1
CASSFPGDWTEAFF
>14|TRBV6-1|TRBJ2-7
CASSDLRLAYEQYF
>15|TRBV28|TRBJ1-2
CASSSPGQDNYGYTF
>18|TRBV4-3|TRBJ1-1
CASSQDSGTFYLGTEAFF
>12|TRBV30|TRBJ2-7
CAWKGGSYEQYF
>14|TRBV19|TRBJ1-5
CASMRAPGHQPQHF
>13|TRBV11-3|TRBJ1-2
CASSRTGGEGYTF
>13|TRBV7-8|TRBJ2-2
CASSQERTGELFF
>16|TRBV4-1|TRBJ1-2
CASSQERKERNYGYTF
>15|TRBV7-2|TRBJ1-5
CASSLWGGGNQPQHF
>21|TRBV4-2|TRBJ2-1
CASSQVPVASRGVAGVNEQFF
>13|TRBV7-2|TRBJ2-2
CASSLEGGGELFF
>15|TRBV27|TRBJ1-2
CASAHGGRTNYGYTF
>12|TRBV7-8|TRBJ2-1
CASSFIVNEQFF
>15|TRBV7-9|TRBJ2-1
CASSLVGGPLDEQFF
>16|TRBV7-2|TRBJ2-7
CASSLVLAGTPYEQYF
>16|TRBV6-1|TRBJ2-1
CASSTTGTSLYNEQFF
>15|TRBV5-5|TRBJ2-1
CASSLAFSGYNEQFF
>15|TRBV6-5|TRBJ1-1
CASSRTVRLGTEAFF
>13|TRBV28|TRBJ1-4
CASSLRARGGLFF
>14|TRBV7-7|TRBJ2-1
CASSLLAGSNEQFF
>20|TRBV7-2|TRBJ2-1
CASSYRLTDRRVGSYNEQFF
>16|TRBV6-5|TRBJ2-3
CASSYSDGDLGAAQYF
>16|TRBV6-2/TRBV6-3|TRBJ2-6
CASSWTVNSGANVLTF